The 24 T cell receptor beta chains below were found in one sample sequenced in a study of human T cells and chemical hapten exposure. Time point of the sample: patch test 2, 6 weeks after DPC sensitization. Described treatment: therapeutic diphenylcyclopropenone sensitization with weekly scalp DPC. Via MiXCR, TCRdb re-called the RACE reads, giving one row per CDR3 protein. The table has 65,000 to 90,000 distinct CDR3 sequences, less than 8.5% seen once. Specimen: whole blood, collected in connection with sensitization to the hapten diphenylcyclopropenone (DPC). The receptors originated from a woman in her 30s with alopecia areata. Some clones in this sample may be carry-over from other donors' samples.

This clonotype was seen at least ten times. V gene TRBV25-1 combines with J gene TRBJ2-1; D is unclear. Trimming cost V 1 base and J 5 bases, with 9 bases left between them. The CDR3 is made up of 14 amino acids. Germline V lookup: CDR1 MGHDK, CDR2 SYGVNS. CDR3 DNA: TGTGCCAGCAGTGAATGGGTAACAGACAATGAGCAGTTCTTC. Amino acids: CASSEWVTDNEQFF.

For the CDR3, the DNA is TGTGCCAGCAGTCCTACCGGGACAGGGGGGATACTGTACTTC. Its protein is CASSPTGTGGILYF. The chain couples TRBV12-3 or TRBV12-4 to TRBJ2-7; the match to TRBD1 covers 11 bases. This CDR3 has 14 amino acids. J lost 12 bases, V lost 5 bases, and 12 bases had no gene match.

In this sample, this clonotype turned up a few times. J is TRBJ1-4 and V is TRBV10-3, with D uncertain. Germline V gene data show CDR1 as ENHRY and CDR2 as SYGVKD. V was pared by 6 bases and J by 8 bases, with 13 bases between. The CDR3 runs 13 residues. CDR3 residues: CAISSRTTEKLFF. The CDR3 nucleotides read TGTGCCATCAGCTCCAGAACCACCGAAAAACTGTTTTTT.

This clonotype came up many times. J is TRBJ2-7 and V is TRBV5-5, with D perhaps given as TRBD1 or TRBD2 (5 bases each). Germline CDR1 is SGHKS and CDR2 is YYEKEE (reference sequence). Deletions cut 4 bases from V and 6 bases from J, with 23 bases between. The length of the CDR3 is 16 residues. CDR3 protein: CASSRQGQGPAFEQYF. Written as DNA, the CDR3 is TGTGCCAGCAGCCGCCAAGGGCAGGGACCCGCCTTCGAGCAGTACTTC.

This clonotype was detected ten times or more. The J gene is TRBJ2-5, the V gene TRBV29-1, with D tentatively TRBD1 or TRBD2 (5 bases each). Trimming shortened V by 1 base and J by 3 bases, and 15 bases separated the two germline ends. The CDR3 sequence is 15 residues long. Germline V gene sequence: CDR1 SQVTM, CDR2 ANQGSEA. This CDR3 reads CSVEVDRIGEETQYF. The CDR3 DNA is TGCAGCGTTGAAGTTGACAGAATCGGGGAAGAGACCCAGTACTTC.

This clonotype was seen repeatedly, ten times or more. The chain carries TRBV12-3 or TRBV12-4 and TRBJ2-7, with 10 bases matching TRBD2. The CDR3 spans 19 residues. Germline trimming cut 1 base from V and 0 bases from J; bases unmatched to any gene: 12. The CDR3 protein is CASSLGRASGGPHSYEQYF. The CDR3 nucleotides are TGTGCCAGCAGTTTAGGGCGGGCTAGCGGGGGTCCCCACTCCTACGAGCAGTACTTC.

The CDR3 region has the DNA TGCGCCAGCAGCTGGAGACATGGGGGCACAGATACGCAGTATTTT. Translation: CASSWRHGGTDTQYF. V usage is TRBV5-1 and J usage is TRBJ2-3, with D unresolved. The CDR3 has 15 residues. V shed 3 bases and J shed 1 base, with 12 bases lying between them. In germline, CDR1 is SGHRS, CDR2 YFSETQ. Looking up the rest from reference TRBV5-1 and TRBJ2-3 gives the full variable domain: KAGVTQTPRYLIKTRGQQVTLSCSPISGHRSVSWYQQTPGQGLQFLFEYFSETQRNKGNFPGRFSGRQFSNSRSEMNVSTLELGDSALYLCASSWRHGGTDTQYFGPGTRLTVL.

This clonotype was counted between two and nine times. The chain links TRBV18 to TRBJ1-6, with a weak D call TRBD1 (5 bases). Germline lookup yields CDR1 KGHSH and CDR2 LQKENI. This CDR3 region has 16 residues. V lost 3 bases to trimming and J lost 5 bases, with 14 bases between them. CDR3: CASSPQSGQNNSPLHF. The CDR3 nucleotides are TGTGCCAGCTCACCCCAATCAGGGCAAAATAATTCACCCCTCCACTTT.

This clonotype has ten or more counts. V and J are TRBV5-1 and TRBJ1-1; possibly TRBD1 for D (6 bases). Per germline, CDR1 SGHRS and CDR2 YFSETQ. V dropped 4 bases and J dropped 1 base, with 17 bases sitting between them. CDR3 length equals 16 residues. The CDR3 reads CASSRGSDRSNTEAFF. The CDR3 nucleotides are TGCGCCAGCAGCAGGGGGTCGGACAGATCGAACACTGAAGCTTTCTTT.

This sequence joins TRBV6-5 and TRBJ2-1, with 7 bases aligning to TRBD1. Per germline, CDR1 MNHEY and CDR2 SVGAGI. Trimming at V came to 4 bases and at J to 0 bases, leaving 0 bases not matched to a gene. This CDR3 has 14 residues. The CDR3 loop reads CASSSGGSYNEQFF. The CDR3, as DNA: TGTGCCAGCAGTTCAGGGGGCTCCTACAATGAGCAGTTCTTC.

This clonotype was picked up many times. V and J are TRBV11-1 and TRBJ2-2, with D possibly being TRBD1 (6 bases). This CDR3 has 14 residues. Between the trimmed V and J ends, which lost 8 bases and 3 bases, there was a span of 13 bases. Germline V lookup: CDR1 SGHAT, CDR2 FQDESV (reference sequence). CDR3 nucleotide sequence: TGTGCCAGCTCCCCAGGGGTGTACACCGGGGAGCTGTTTTTT. It is translated as CASSPGVYTGELFF.

In its sample, this clonotype was seen many times. The chain carries TRBV5-4 and TRBJ1-1; tentatively, D is TRBD1 (6 bases). V shed 0 bases and J shed 4 bases, with 7 bases lying between them. In germline, CDR1 is SGHNT, CDR2 YYREEE (reference sequence). This CDR3 region has 13 residues. The CDR3 region has the DNA TGTGCCAGCAGCTTGGACAGGGCCACTGAAGCTTTCTTT. Protein product: CASSLDRATEAFF.

The chain links TRBV6-5 to TRBJ1-1, with D possibly TRBD1 on 6 matching bases. CDR3 length: 13 amino acids. Deletions cut 5 bases from V and 6 bases from J, with 13 bases between. CDR1 is MNHEY and CDR2 is SVGAGI in the germline V gene. CDR3 DNA sequence: TGTGCCAGCAGTCCCATCAGGGGCGCTGAAGCTTTCTTT. It encodes CASSPIRGAEAFF.

The chain links TRBV15 to TRBJ2-1; 9 nucleotides match TRBD1. This CDR3 spans 20 amino acids. V lost 0 bases and J lost 4; bases outside the gene matches: 16. Germline V lookup: CDR1 LNHNV, CDR2 YYDKDF (reference sequence). Written as DNA, the CDR3 is TGTGCCACCAGCAGAGAGTTACACCGACAGGGGGGTTCACTTTACAATGAGCAGTTCTTC. Residues: CATSRELHRQGGSLYNEQFF. Supplemented by reference TRBV15 and TRBJ2-1, the full variable domain reads DAMVIQNPRYQVTQFGKPVTLSCSQTLNHNVMYWYQQKSSQAPKLLFHYYDKDFNNEADTPDNFQSRRPNTSFCFLDIRSPGLGDTAMYLCATSRELHRQGGSLYNEQFFGPGTRLTVL.

This clonotype was recorded at least ten times. This sequence joins TRBV20-1 and TRBJ2-4; D not certain. Germline V gives CDR1 DFQATT, CDR2 SNEGSKA (reference sequence). The CDR3 totals 13 residues. V was clipped by 7 bases and J by 2 bases, with 12 bases between them. Here the CDR3 reads CSVPTLTKNIQYF. For the CDR3, the DNA is TGCAGTGTACCGACTCTAACCAAAAACATTCAGTACTTC.

There are many counts of this clonotype. This CDR3 is CASSARQGTEAFF. In nucleotides, the CDR3 is TGTGCCAGCAGCGCCCGACAGGGCACTGAAGCTTTCTTT. The chain uses TRBV7-2 and TRBJ1-1, with 7 bases that match TRBD1. Trimming took 5 bases from V and 4 from J; bases not matched to a gene: 4. The length of the CDR3 is 13 residues. In germline, CDR1 is SGHTA, CDR2 FQGNSA. Together with reference TRBV7-2 and TRBJ1-1, the CDR3 gives the full variable domain: GAGVSQSPSNKVTEKGKDVELRCDPISGHTALYWYRQSLGQGLEFLIYFQGNSAPDKSGLPSDRFSAERTGGSVSTLTIQRTQQEDSAVYLCASSARQGTEAFFGQGTRLTVV.

This clonotype was seen at least ten times. The chain carries TRBV5-1 and TRBJ2-3; weak D call: TRBD2 (6 bases). Germline V gene data show CDR1 as SGHRS and CDR2 as YFSETQ. The CDR3 sequence is 12 residues long. Trimming removed 7 bases from V and 6 bases from J, with 12 bases in between. The CDR3: CASRETGDTQYF. CDR3 sequence (DNA): TGCGCCAGCCGGGAGACTGGGGATACGCAGTATTTT.

V is TRBV27 and J is TRBJ2-6; 7 nucleotides line up with TRBD2. The CDR3 length is 16 residues. The germline gives CDR1 MNHEY, CDR2 SMNVEV (reference sequence). The junction had 5 bases not matched to a gene; V was cut back by 5 bases and J by 1 base. The CDR3 here is CASSLHSGSGANVLTF. In DNA, the CDR3 is TGTGCCAGCAGTCTTCATAGCGGGTCTGGGGCCAACGTCCTGACTTTC. Full variable domain (rest looked up from reference TRBV27 and TRBJ2-6): EAQVTQNPRYLITVTGKKLTVTCSQNMNHEYMSWYRQDPGLGLRQIYYSMNVEVTDKGDVPEGYKVSRKEKRNFPLILESPSPNQTSLYFCASSLHSGSGANVLTFGAGSRLTVL.

This clonotype came up many times. V usage is TRBV6-5 and J usage is TRBJ1-6; D call uncertain. This CDR3 comprises 14 residues. The V gene's germline CDR1 is MNHEY and CDR2 SVGAGI. V was cut by 2 bases and J by 7 bases, with 9 bases left in between. This chain's CDR3 is CASSYGQTNSPLHF. The CDR3 DNA is TGTGCCAGCAGTTACGGCCAGACCAATTCACCCCTCCACTTT.

At least ten counts were recorded for this clonotype. The V call is TRBV12-3 or TRBV12-4, the J call TRBJ1-2; maybe TRBD1 (6 bases). The CDR3 contains 15 residues. Deletions cut 6 bases from V and 4 bases from J, with 18 bases between. The CDR3 sequence is CASSRRGAQGYGYTF. The CDR3 DNA reads as TGTGCCAGCAGCCGGCGGGGGGCCCAGGGCTATGGCTACACCTTC.

This clonotype was observed at least ten times. This chain joins TRBV12-5 and TRBJ1-2; 7 positions agree with TRBD1. V trimming: 5 bases; J trimming: 0 bases; junction bases outside the gene matches: 12. Looked up from germline, CDR1 is LGHNT and CDR2 is FRNRAP. This CDR3 has 17 amino acids. The CDR3 loop reads CASGPGQYITTNYGYTF. CDR3 sequence (DNA): TGTGCTAGTGGTCCGGGACAGTATATTACAACTAACTATGGCTACACCTTC.

In its sample, this clonotype was seen many times. This rearrangement joins TRBV6-5 to TRBJ2-5; possible D gene TRBD2, 5 bases. The germline gives CDR1 MNHEY, CDR2 SVGAGI. V was pared by 4 bases and J by 0 bases, with 6 bases between. The CDR3 extends over 13 amino acids. The CDR3 region is CASSSGYQETQYF. For the CDR3, the DNA is TGTGCCAGCAGTTCGGGGTACCAAGAGACCCAGTACTTC.

This clonotype was picked up many times. The chain employs TRBV30 and TRBJ2-7; TRBD1 aligns across 7 bases. This CDR3 is 14 amino acids long. CDR1 and CDR2 (germline): GTSNPN, SVGIG (reference sequence). V was clipped by 3 bases and J by 1 base; unmatched bases: 6. The DNA of the CDR3 is TGTGCCTGGAGCCCAAAGGGACAGTCCTACGAGCAGTACTTC. This codes for CAWSPKGQSYEQYF.

A note on this clonotype: Given a much more abundant clone one base away, this may be a read error. This chain links TRBV14 with TRBJ2-7, with 10 nucleotides matching TRBD1. The CDR3 totals 15 residues. Trimming took 1 base from V and 3 from J; bases not matched to a gene: 3. Germline assignment: CDR1 SGHDN and CDR2 FVKESK. The CDR3 coding sequence is TGTGCCAGCAGCCAAGTGACAGGGGGCTGCTACGAGCAGTACTTC. Encoded protein: CASSQVTGGCYEQYF.